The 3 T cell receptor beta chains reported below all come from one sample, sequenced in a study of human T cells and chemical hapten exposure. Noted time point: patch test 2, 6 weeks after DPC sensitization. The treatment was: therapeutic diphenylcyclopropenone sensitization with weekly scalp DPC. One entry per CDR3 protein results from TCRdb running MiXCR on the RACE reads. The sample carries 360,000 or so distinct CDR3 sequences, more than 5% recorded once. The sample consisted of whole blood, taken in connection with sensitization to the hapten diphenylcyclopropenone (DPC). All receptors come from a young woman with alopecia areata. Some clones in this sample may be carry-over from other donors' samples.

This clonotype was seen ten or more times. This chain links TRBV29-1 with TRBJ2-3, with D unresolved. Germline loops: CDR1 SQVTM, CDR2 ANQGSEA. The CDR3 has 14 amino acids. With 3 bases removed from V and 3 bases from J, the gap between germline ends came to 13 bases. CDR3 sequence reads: CSVESRPTTDTQYF. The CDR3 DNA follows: TGCAGCGTTGAGAGTCGACCGACAACAGATACGCAGTATTTT.

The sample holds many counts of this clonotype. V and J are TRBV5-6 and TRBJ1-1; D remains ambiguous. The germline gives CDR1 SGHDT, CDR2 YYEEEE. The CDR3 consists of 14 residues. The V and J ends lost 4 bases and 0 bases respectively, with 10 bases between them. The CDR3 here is CASSHPAVNTEAFF. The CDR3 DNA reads TGTGCCAGCAGCCATCCCGCCGTGAACACTGAAGCTTTCTTT.

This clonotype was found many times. In DNA form, the CDR3 reads TGCAGCGTTGAAGATCTAGACTATGGCTACACCTTC. This codes for CSVEDLDYGYTF. V and J are TRBV29-1 and TRBJ1-2; D is undetermined. The V and J ends lost 0 bases and 3 bases respectively, with 5 bases between them. Per the germline V gene, CDR1 is SQVTM and CDR2 is ANQGSEA. This CDR3 region has 12 residues.